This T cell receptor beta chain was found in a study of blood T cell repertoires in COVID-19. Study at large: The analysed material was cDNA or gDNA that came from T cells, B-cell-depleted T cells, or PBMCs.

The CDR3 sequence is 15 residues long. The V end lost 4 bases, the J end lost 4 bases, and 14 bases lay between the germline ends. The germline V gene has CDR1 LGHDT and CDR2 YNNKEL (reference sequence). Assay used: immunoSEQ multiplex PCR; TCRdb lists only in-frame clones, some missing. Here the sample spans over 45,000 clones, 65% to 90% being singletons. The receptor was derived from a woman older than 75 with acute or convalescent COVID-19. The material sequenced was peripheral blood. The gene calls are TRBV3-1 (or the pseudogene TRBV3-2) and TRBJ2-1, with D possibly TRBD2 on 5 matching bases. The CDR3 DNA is TGTGCCAGCAGCCCTCCAAAGCGAGGGTACAATGAGCAGTTCTTC. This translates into CASSPPKRGYNEQFF.